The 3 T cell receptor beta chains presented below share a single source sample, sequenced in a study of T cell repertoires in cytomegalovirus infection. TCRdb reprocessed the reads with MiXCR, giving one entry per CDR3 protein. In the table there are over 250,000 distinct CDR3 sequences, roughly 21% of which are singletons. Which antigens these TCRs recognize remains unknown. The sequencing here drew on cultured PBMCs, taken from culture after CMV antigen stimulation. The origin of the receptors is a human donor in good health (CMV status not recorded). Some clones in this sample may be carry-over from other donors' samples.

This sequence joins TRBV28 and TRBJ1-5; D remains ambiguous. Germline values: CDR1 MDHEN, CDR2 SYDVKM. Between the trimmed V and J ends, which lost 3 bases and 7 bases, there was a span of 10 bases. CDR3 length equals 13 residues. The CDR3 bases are TGTGCCAGCAGTTTGGCGACATTGCAGCCCCAGCATTTT. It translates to CASSLATLQPQHF.

CDR3 nucleotides: TGTGCCAGCAGCTACCCCGGGACTAGGCAAGAGACCCAGTACTTC. It translates to CASSYPGTRQETQYF. The chain combines TRBV5-6 with TRBJ2-5; 8 bases align to TRBD2. Germline V gene sequence: CDR1 SGHDT, CDR2 YYEEEE. This CDR3 is 15 amino acids long. Trimming cost V 3 bases and J 2 bases; bases outside gene matches: 6.

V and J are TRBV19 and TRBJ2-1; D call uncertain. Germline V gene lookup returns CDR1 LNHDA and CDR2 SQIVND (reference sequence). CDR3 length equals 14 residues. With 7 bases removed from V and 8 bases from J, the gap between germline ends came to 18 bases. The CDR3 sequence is CASTPHHTEYEQFF. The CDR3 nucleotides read TGTGCCAGTACTCCGCACCATACTGAGTATGAGCAGTTCTTC.